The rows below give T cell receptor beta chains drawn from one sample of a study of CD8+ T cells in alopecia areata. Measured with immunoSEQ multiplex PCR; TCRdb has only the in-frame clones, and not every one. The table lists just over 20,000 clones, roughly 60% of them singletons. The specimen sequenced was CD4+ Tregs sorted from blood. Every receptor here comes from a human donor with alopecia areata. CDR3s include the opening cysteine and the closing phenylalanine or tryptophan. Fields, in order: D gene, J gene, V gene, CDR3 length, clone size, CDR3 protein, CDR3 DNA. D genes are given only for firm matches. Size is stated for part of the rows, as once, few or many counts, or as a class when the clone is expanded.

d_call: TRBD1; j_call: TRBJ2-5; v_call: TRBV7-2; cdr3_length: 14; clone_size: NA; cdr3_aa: CASSSDRGRETQYF; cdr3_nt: TGTGCCAGCAGCTCTGACAGGGGTCGTGAGACCCAGTACTTC
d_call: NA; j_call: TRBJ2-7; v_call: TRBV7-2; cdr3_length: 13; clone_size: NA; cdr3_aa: CASSWLGSYEQYF; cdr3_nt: TGTGCCAGCAGCTGGCTAGGTTCCTACGAGCAGTACTTC
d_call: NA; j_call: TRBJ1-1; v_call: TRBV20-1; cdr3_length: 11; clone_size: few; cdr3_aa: CSARVGTEAFF; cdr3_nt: TGCAGTGCTAGAGTTGGCACTGAAGCTTTCTTT
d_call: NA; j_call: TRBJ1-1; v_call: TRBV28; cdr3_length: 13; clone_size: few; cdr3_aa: CASEEVTGTEAFF; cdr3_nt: TGTGCCAGCGAGGAGGTGACGGGCACTGAAGCTTTCTTT
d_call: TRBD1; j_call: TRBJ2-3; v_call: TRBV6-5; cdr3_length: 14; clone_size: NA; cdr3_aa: CASRPDRERDTQYF; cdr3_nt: TGTGCCAGCAGACCGGACAGGGAAAGGGATACGCAGTATTTT
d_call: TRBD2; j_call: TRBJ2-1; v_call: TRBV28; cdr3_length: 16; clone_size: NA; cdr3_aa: CASDRPIAGYYNEQFF; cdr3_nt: TGTGCCAGCGATCGACCTATAGCGGGGTATTACAATGAGCAGTTCTTC
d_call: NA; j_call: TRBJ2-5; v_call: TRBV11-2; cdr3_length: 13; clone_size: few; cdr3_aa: CASSLDREDTQYF; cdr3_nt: TGTGCCAGCAGCTTAGATCGCGAGGACACCCAGTACTTC
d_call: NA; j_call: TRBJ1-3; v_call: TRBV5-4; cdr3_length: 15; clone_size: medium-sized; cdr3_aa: CASSHDWSSGNTIYF; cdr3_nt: TGTGCCAGCAGCCACGACTGGTCCTCTGGAAACACCATATATTTT
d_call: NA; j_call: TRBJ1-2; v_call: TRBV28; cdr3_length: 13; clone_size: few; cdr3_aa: CATFGGLNYGYTF; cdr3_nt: TGTGCGACGTTCGGGGGGCTTAACTATGGCTACACCTTC
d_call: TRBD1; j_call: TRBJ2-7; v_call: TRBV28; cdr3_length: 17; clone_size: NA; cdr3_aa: CASSFYPWTGRGGEQYF; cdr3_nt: TGTGCCAGCAGTTTTTATCCCTGGACAGGGCGGGGCGGCGAGCAGTACTTC
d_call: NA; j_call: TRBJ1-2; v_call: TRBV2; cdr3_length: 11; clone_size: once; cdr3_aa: CASGVNYGYTF; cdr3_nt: TGTGCCAGCGGGGTTAACTATGGCTACACCTTC
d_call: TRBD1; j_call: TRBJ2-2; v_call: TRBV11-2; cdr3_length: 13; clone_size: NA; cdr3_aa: CASSRDRGGELFF; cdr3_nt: TGTGCCAGCAGCCGCGACAGGGGCGGGGAGCTGTTTTTT
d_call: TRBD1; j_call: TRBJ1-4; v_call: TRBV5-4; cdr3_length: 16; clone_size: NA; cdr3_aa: CASSYPPGQEGEKLFF; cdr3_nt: TGTGCCAGCAGCTACCCGCCGGGACAGGAAGGAGAAAAACTGTTTTTT
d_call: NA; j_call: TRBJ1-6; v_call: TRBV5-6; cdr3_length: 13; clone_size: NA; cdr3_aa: CASSLVAKSALHF; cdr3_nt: TGTGCCAGCAGCTTGGTGGCAAAATCAGCCCTCCACTTT
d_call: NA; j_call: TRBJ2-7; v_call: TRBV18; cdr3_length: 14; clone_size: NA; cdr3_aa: CASSPTRDLIEQYF; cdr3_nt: TGTGCCAGCTCACCGACCCGGGACCTCATAGAGCAGTACTTC
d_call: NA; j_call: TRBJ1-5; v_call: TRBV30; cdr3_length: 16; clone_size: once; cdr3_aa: CAWSPPGGRPSQPQHF; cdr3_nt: TGTGCCTGGAGTCCCCCTGGGGGGCGTCCCAGTCAGCCCCAGCATTTT
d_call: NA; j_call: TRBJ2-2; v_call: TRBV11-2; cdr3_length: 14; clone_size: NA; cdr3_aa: CASSPGPRTGELFF; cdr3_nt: TGTGCCAGCAGCCCGGGACCTCGCACCGGGGAGCTGTTTTTT
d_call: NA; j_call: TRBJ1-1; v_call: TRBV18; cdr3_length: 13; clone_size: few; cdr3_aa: CASSLQGNTEAFF; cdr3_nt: TGTGCCAGCTCATTACAGGGGAACACTGAAGCTTTCTTT
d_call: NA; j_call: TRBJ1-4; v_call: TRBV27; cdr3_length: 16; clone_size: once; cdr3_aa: CASSLSGRATNEKLFF; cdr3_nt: TGTGCCAGCAGTTTATCGGGGCGAGCAACTAATGAAAAACTGTTTTTT
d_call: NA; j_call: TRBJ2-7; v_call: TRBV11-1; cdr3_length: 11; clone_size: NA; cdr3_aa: CASSLAHEQYF; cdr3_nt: TGTGCCAGCAGCTTAGCCCACGAGCAGTACTTC
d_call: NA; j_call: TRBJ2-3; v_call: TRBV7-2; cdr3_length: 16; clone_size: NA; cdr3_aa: CASSLRVLSSTDTQYF; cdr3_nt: TGTGCCAGCAGCCTCCGCGTCTTATCTAGCACAGATACGCAGTATTTT
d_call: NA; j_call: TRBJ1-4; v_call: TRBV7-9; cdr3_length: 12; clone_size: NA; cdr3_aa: CASSPKARKLFF; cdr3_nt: TGTGCCAGCAGTCCCAAAGCCCGAAAACTGTTTTTT
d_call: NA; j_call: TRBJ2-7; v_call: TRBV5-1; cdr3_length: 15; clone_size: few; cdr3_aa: CASRKSGPTSYEQYF; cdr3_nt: TGCGCCAGCAGGAAGAGCGGTCCAACCTCTTACGAGCAGTACTTC
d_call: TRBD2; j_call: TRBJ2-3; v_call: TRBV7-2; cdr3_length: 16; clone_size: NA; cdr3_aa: CASSSGLAGVADTQYF; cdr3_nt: TGTGCCAGCAGCTCGGGACTAGCGGGAGTGGCAGATACGCAGTATTTT
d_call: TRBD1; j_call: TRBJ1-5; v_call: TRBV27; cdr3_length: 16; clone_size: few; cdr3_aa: CASSPRTGVNNQPQHF; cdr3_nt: TGTGCCAGCAGTCCAAGGACAGGGGTCAACAATCAGCCCCAGCATTTT
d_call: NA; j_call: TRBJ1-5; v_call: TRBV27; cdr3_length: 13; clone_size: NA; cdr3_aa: CASSPGVNQPQHF; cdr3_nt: TGTGCCAGCAGTCCGGGAGTCAATCAGCCCCAGCATTTT
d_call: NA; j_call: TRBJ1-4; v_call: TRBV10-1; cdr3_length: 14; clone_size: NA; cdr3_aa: CASSETAIREKLFF; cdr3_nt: TGCGCCAGCAGTGAGACGGCGATCCGGGAAAAACTGTTTTTT
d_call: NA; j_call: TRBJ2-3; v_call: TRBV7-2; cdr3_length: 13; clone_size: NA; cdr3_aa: CASSLPRTDTQYF; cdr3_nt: TGTGCCAGCAGCTTACCTCGCACAGATACGCAGTATTTT
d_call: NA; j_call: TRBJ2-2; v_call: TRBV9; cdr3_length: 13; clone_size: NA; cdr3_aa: CASSDRNTGELFF; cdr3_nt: TGTGCCAGCAGCGACAGGAACACCGGGGAGCTGTTTTTT
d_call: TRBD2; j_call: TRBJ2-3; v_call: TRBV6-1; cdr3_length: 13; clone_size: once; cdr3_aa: CASRRLAESAQYF; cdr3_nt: TGTGCCAGCAGGAGGCTAGCGGAATCTGCGCAGTATTTT
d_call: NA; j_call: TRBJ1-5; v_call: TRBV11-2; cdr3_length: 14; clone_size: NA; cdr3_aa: CASSYTGSGQPQHF; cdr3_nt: TGTGCCAGCAGCTATACAGGGTCCGGGCAGCCCCAGCATTTT
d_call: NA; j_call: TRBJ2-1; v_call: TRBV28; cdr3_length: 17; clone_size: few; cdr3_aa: CASSARGAWRVYNEQFF; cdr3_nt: TGTGCCAGCAGTGCTCGGGGGGCATGGAGGGTATACAATGAGCAGTTCTTC
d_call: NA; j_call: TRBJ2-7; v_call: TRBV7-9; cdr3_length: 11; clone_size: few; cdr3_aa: CASSLDSGQYF; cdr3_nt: TGTGCCAGCAGCTTAGATTCAGGGCAGTACTTC
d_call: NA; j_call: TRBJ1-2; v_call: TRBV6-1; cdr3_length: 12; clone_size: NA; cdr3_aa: CASSAGPYGYTF; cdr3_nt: TGTGCCAGCAGTGCCGGACCCTATGGCTACACCTTC
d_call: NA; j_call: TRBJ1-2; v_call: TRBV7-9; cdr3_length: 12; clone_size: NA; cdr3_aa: CASSLEGGGYTF; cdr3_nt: TGTGCCAGCAGCTTAGAAGGGGGTGGCTACACCTTC
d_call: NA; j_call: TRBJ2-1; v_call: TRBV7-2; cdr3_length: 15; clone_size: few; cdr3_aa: CASSLGRDRRNEQFF; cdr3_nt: TGTGCCAGCAGCTTAGGACGTGATCGACGGAATGAGCAGTTCTTC
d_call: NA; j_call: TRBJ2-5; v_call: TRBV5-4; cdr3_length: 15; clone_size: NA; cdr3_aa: CASSSSGLGKETQYF; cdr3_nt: TGTGCCAGCAGCTCTTCAGGGTTGGGGAAAGAGACCCAGTACTTC
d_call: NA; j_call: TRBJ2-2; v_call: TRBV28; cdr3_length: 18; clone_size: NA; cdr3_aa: CASSLLFFEETNTGELFF; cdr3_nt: TGTGCCAGCAGTTTATTATTCTTCGAAGAAACGAACACCGGGGAGCTGTTTTTT
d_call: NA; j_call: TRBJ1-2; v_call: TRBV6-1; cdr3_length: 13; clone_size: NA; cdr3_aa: CASKDPGAYGYTF; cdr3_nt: TGTGCCAGCAAGGACCCGGGGGCCTATGGCTACACCTTC
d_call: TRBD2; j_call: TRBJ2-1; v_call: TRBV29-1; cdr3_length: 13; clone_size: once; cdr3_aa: CSVDGPGGPEQFF; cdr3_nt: TGCAGCGTTGATGGGCCGGGAGGGCCGGAGCAGTTCTTC
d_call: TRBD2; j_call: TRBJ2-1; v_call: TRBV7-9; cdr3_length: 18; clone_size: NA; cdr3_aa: CASSGTSGGIRSGNEQFF; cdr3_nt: TGTGCCAGCAGCGGGACTAGCGGGGGAATTAGGAGTGGCAATGAGCAGTTCTTC
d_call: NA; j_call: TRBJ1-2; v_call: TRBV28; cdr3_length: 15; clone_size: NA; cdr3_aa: CASSLFWGRENGYTF; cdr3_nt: TGTGCCAGCAGTTTATTTTGGGGTAGAGAAAACGGCTACACCTTC
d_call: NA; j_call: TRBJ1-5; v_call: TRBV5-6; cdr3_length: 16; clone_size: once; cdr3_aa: CASSLLGSYSNQPQHF; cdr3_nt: TGTGCCAGCAGCTTACTGGGCAGCTATAGCAATCAGCCCCAGCATTTT
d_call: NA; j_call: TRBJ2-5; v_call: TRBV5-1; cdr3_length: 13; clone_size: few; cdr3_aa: CASSLLRSETQYF; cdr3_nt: TGCGCCAGCAGCTTGCTCAGGTCGGAGACCCAGTACTTC